Described below is a single TCR beta chain sequence and its context. PCR was performed using 60 Vbeta and 13 Jbeta primers. The protocol was immunoSEQ multiplex PCR, while the TCRdb copy is restricted to in-frame clones and leaves out a portion. The sample yields 130,000 to 150,000 clones, about 75% seen once. This sample was included in a study of cytomegalovirus exposure and HLA in healthy donors. Whole-study context: There were fewer than 130 million unique TCR beta sequences, drawn from about 180 million T cells, in an earlier analysis.

Germline CDR1 and CDR2: MNHNY and SVGAGI (reference sequence). The CDR3 has 13 residues. The clonotype was recovered from a man aged 18 to 30 in good health and CMV-seronegative. The sequenced material came from PBMCs. The gene calls are TRBV6-6 and TRBJ2-5; 9 bases are shared with TRBD2. The DNA end lines up better with TRBJ2-7; the J call may be wrong. The CDR3 loop reads CASSSTSGYEQYF. The CDR3 DNA reads TGTGCCAGCAGTTCGACTAGCGGCTACGAGCAGTACTTC.